The 25 T cell receptor beta chains presented below share a single source sample, sequenced in a study of read filtering for tumor transcriptome and immune sequencing. From 400 to 450 ng of RNA, a library with molecular barcoded alpha/delta and beta/gamma adaptors was made. TCRdb itself ran the reads through MiXCR, one entry per CDR3 protein. The sample records roughly 90,000 distinct CDR3 sequences, roughly an eighth being singletons. Input material: a population of CD138-negative cells sorted from bone marrow. Receptors were obtained from a donor at least 40 years old with multiple myeloma.

There are many counts of this clonotype. The chain has TRBV12-3 or TRBV12-4 and TRBJ2-2; 13 nucleotides line up with TRBD2. The CDR3 is made up of 16 amino acids. The trim removed 5 bases at V and 7 bases at J, leaving 7 bases unmatched. CDR3: CASSIGLAGAGGELFF. CDR3 DNA: TGTGCCAGCAGTATAGGACTAGCGGGAGCCGGCGGGGAGCTGTTTTTT.

Remarks on this clonotype: A much larger clone lies one base from this, so it may be a read error. This sequence joins TRBV7-6 and TRBJ2-5, with D perhaps matching TRBD1 or TRBD2 (6 bases each). The germline gives CDR1 SGHVS, CDR2 FNYEAQ. The CDR3 is 15 amino acids. CDR3 DNA: TGTGCCAGCAGCGCTCGACCCGGGGGCGCCGTGGTCCAGCACTTC. Translating gives CASSARPGGAVVQHF. Looking up the rest from reference TRBV7-6 and TRBJ2-5 gives the full variable domain: GAGVSQSPRYKVTKRGQDVALRCDPISGHVSLYWYRQALGQGPEFLTYFNYEAQQDKSGLPNDRFSAERPEGSISTLTIQRTEQRDSAMYRCASSARPGGAVVQHFGPGTRLLVL.

This clonotype was observed many times. This chain connects TRBV5-1 to TRBJ2-1; no definite D call. V lost 0 bases and J lost 7, with 11 bases in between. The CDR3 is 14 amino acids. CDR1 SGHRS and CDR2 YFSETQ come from the germline V gene. CDR3 sequence: CASSLASSTNEQFF. The CDR3 DNA sequence: TGCGCCAGCAGCTTGGCCTCCAGCACGAATGAGCAGTTCTTC. Full variable domain (outside the CDR3, taken from reference TRBV5-1 and TRBJ2-1): KAGVTQTPRYLIKTRGQQVTLSCSPISGHRSVSWYQQTPGQGLQFLFEYFSETQRNKGNFPGRFSGRQFSNSRSEMNVSTLELGDSALYLCASSLASSTNEQFFGPGTRLTVL.

As to this clonotype: A read error is likely here: a far larger clone is one base away. This chain joins TRBV7-3 and TRBJ2-1; 16 positions match TRBD2. The CDR3 spans 18 residues. Per germline, CDR1 SGHTA and CDR2 FQGTGA. The V gene end was trimmed by 4 bases and the J gene end by 0 bases; junction bases not matched to a gene: 3. The chain's CDR3 is CASSSGTSGRVSYNEQFF. In nucleotides, the CDR3 is TGTGCCAGCAGCTCCGGGACTAGCGGGAGGGTCTCCTACAATGAGCAGTTCTTC.

The chain links TRBV29-1 to TRBJ2-5, with 10 bases that match TRBD1. Germline V lookup: CDR1 SQVTM, CDR2 ANQGSEA. CDR3 length: 15 residues. The trim removed 6 bases at V and 1 base at J, leaving 8 bases unmatched. CDR3 sequence reads: CSVRQGATFQETQYF. DNA for the CDR3: TGCAGCGTGAGACAGGGGGCGACTTTCCAAGAGACCCAGTACTTC.

In its sample, this clonotype was seen many times. The J gene is TRBJ2-5, the V gene TRBV7-9, with D possibly TRBD2 on 6 matching bases. Germline CDR1 and CDR2: SEHNR and FQNEAQ (reference sequence). The V end was cut by 6 bases, the J end by 2 bases, with 13 bases between. CDR3 length equals 14 residues. The CDR3 region has the DNA TGTGCCAGCAGTTTGGGACTGTCTCAAGAGACCCAGTACTTC. Protein sequence: CASSLGLSQETQYF. The full variable domain, in which reference TRBV7-9 and TRBJ2-5 provide the parts outside the CDR3, is DTGVSQNPRHKITKRGQNVTFRCDPISEHNRLYWYRQTLGQGPEFLTYFQNEAQLEKSRLLSDRFSAERPKGSFSTLEIQRTEQGDSAMYLCASSLGLSQETQYFGPGTRLLVL.

This clonotype was counted at least ten times. One end of the junction varies from germline; a read error may be responsible. The J gene is TRBJ2-5, the V gene TRBV7-7; no definite D call. The CDR3 runs to 13 residues. Germline-derived CDR1 and CDR2 are SSHAT and FNYEAQ (reference sequence). CDR3 region: CASSFGSLETQYF. CDR3 in DNA: TGTGCTAGCAGCTTCGGCTCGTTAGAGACCCAGTACTTC. Using reference TRBV7-7 and TRBJ2-5 for the parts outside the CDR3, the full variable domain is GAGVSQSPRYKVTKRGQDVTLRCDPISSHATLYWYQQALGQGPEFLTYFNYEAQPDKSGLPSDRFSAERPEGSISTLTIQRTEQRDSAMYRCASSFGSLETQYFGPGTRLLVL.

The sample holds many counts of this clonotype. This chain joins TRBV5-1 and TRBJ2-7, with 15 bases identical to TRBD2. The CDR3 sequence is 17 residues long. From germline, CDR1 is SGHRS and CDR2 YFSETQ. Trimming took 2 bases from V and 2 from J; bases not matched to a gene: 5. CDR3 in DNA: TGCGCCAGCAGCTTCGGACTAGCGGGAGGGAAACCCTACGAGCAGTACTTC. Translated, it gives CASSFGLAGGKPYEQYF.

The table lists this clonotype with many counts. The chain joins TRBV10-3 to TRBJ1-1, with a possible D match to TRBD1 (6 bases). V was clipped by 0 bases and J by 1 base, with 12 bases between them. Germline V gives CDR1 ENHRY, CDR2 SYGVKD. The CDR3 sequence is 16 residues long. The CDR3 DNA follows: TGTGCCATCAGTGAGTCGCCGACAGGCTCGAACACTGAAGCTTTCTTT. Translation: CAISESPTGSNTEAFF.

In its sample, this clonotype was seen many times. J is TRBJ2-1 and V is TRBV20-1, with TRBD2 matching over 9 bases. This CDR3 region has 16 residues. V lost 3 bases, J lost 5 bases, and 11 bases stayed unmatched. Germline CDR1 and CDR2: DFQATT and SNEGSKA (reference sequence). CDR3 DNA sequence: TGCAGTGCTAGTGTGTTAGCGGGAGTGTTCGACAATGAGCAGTTCTTC. This sequence encodes CSASVLAGVFDNEQFF.

This clonotype appeared many times. The J gene is TRBJ2-1, the V gene TRBV5-4, with 16 bases matching TRBD2. CDR1 and CDR2 from the germline V gene are SGHNT and YYREEE (reference sequence). Trimming removed 0 bases from V and 9 bases from J; junction bases left unmatched: 3. This CDR3 comprises 16 residues. The CDR3 here is CASSLAGTSGRAEQFF. CDR3 in DNA: TGTGCCAGCAGCTTGGCCGGGACTAGCGGGAGGGCTGAGCAGTTCTTC.

This clonotype occurred many times. This CDR3 is CSVGLAGNRMADTQYF. CDR3 DNA: TGCAGCGTTGGACTAGCGGGGAACCGGATGGCAGATACGCAGTATTTT. V is TRBV29-1 and J is TRBJ2-3; TRBD2 aligns across 11 bases. CDR1 is SQVTM and CDR2 is ANQGSEA in the germline V gene. The ends lost 4 bases at V and 4 bases at J; junction bases unmatched: 10. The CDR3 is made up of 16 amino acids.

The sample holds many counts of this clonotype. This rearrangement joins TRBV6-1 to TRBJ1-4; D is unresolved. CDR1 and CDR2 (germline): MNHNS, SASEGT. V lost 3 bases, J lost 0 bases, and 8 bases lay in between. The CDR3 extends over 15 amino acids. The CDR3 reads CASSEAPSTNEKLFF. The CDR3 DNA follows: TGTGCCAGCAGTGAGGCCCCCTCAACTAATGAAAAACTGTTTTTT.

Many counts were recorded for this clonotype. The chain couples TRBV19 to TRBJ2-1; a possible D gene is TRBD1 (6 bases). The V gene lost 7 bases and the J gene lost 0 bases, with 13 bases spanning the gap. The CDR3 has 15 residues. Per the germline V gene, CDR1 is LNHDA and CDR2 is SQIVND (reference sequence). The CDR3 nucleotides read TGTGCCAGTAACGAGGGGGACCCCTCCTACAATGAGCAGTTCTTC. This sequence encodes CASNEGDPSYNEQFF.

This clonotype was seen many times. The chain carries TRBV12-3 or TRBV12-4 and TRBJ2-1; 7 bases map to TRBD2. J gave up 3 bases and V 7 bases, and 6 bases lay outside the gene matches. The CDR3 runs 14 residues. CDR3 sequence: CASTLSGDYNEQFF. The CDR3 DNA is TGTGCCAGCACCCTGAGCGGGGACTACAATGAGCAGTTCTTC.

This clonotype was seen repeatedly, ten times or more. This chain uses TRBV6-5 with TRBJ2-1; no clear D gene. Per germline, CDR1 MNHEY and CDR2 SVGAGI. The CDR3 totals 13 residues. The V gene lost 6 bases and the J gene lost 5 bases, with 11 bases spanning the gap. CDR3 residues: CASRLTGNNEQFF. CDR3 in DNA: TGTGCCAGCAGGTTAACTGGTAACAATGAGCAGTTCTTC.

Comments on this clonotype: The conserved phenylalanine or tryptophan normally closing the CDR3 is absent here, so this likely arose from a read error. The chain couples TRBV20-1 to TRBJ2-5; 16 bases match TRBD2. The CDR3 has 17 residues. The V and J ends lost 0 bases and 5 bases, in that order; junction bases with no gene match: 6. CDR1 is DFQATT and CDR2 is SNEGSKA in the germline V gene (reference sequence). The CDR3 bases are TGCAGTGCTAGAGATTTGGGACTAGCGGGAGGGCAGGAGACCCAGTACTCC. Residues: CSARDLGLAGGQETQYS.

This clonotype was detected many times. The chain recombines TRBV5-1 with TRBJ2-1; the D gene is possibly TRBD1 (5 bases). The CDR3 covers 16 residues. Germline V gives CDR1 SGHRS, CDR2 YFSETQ. V lost 0 bases and J lost 2, with 12 bases in between. DNA of the CDR3: TGCGCCAGCAGCTTGGAACAGGTGCTTGCCTACAATGAGCAGTTCTTC. Protein: CASSLEQVLAYNEQFF. The whole variable domain, remainder taken from reference TRBV5-1 and TRBJ2-1, is KAGVTQTPRYLIKTRGQQVTLSCSPISGHRSVSWYQQTPGQGLQFLFEYFSETQRNKGNFPGRFSGRQFSNSRSEMNVSTLELGDSALYLCASSLEQVLAYNEQFFGPGTRLTVL.

In its sample, this clonotype was seen many times. The J gene is TRBJ2-7, the V gene TRBV7-8; perhaps TRBD2 as D (5 bases). The germline CDR1 and CDR2 sequences are SGHVS and FQNEAQ. The CDR3 length is 15 residues. Trimming left V 3 bases short and J 4 bases short, with 16 bases between. The CDR3 is CASSLGPADTYEQYF. The DNA for the CDR3 is TGTGCCAGCAGCTTGGGTCCAGCGGATACATACGAGCAGTACTTC.

This clonotype was recorded at least ten times. The chain joins TRBV20-1 to TRBJ2-5; 8 bases match TRBD2. The germline V gene encodes CDR1 DFQATT and CDR2 SNEGSKA (reference sequence). The CDR3 contains 14 residues. With 6 bases clipped from V and 3 bases from J, the junction kept 9 bases outside the gene matches. CDR3 in amino acids: CSAVKAGAEETQYF. In DNA form, the CDR3 reads TGCAGTGCGGTCAAAGCGGGAGCAGAAGAGACCCAGTACTTC.

The genes are TRBV11-2 and TRBJ2-7, with TRBD2 matching 10 bases. The CDR3 has 15 residues. The germline gives CDR1 SGHAT, CDR2 FQNNGV. The V gene end was trimmed by 5 bases and the J gene end by 3 bases; junction bases not matched to a gene: 7. CDR3 DNA sequence: TGTGCCAGCAGCGACCTAGCGGGAGTCCGCTACGAGCAGTACTTC. It yields the protein CASSDLAGVRYEQYF.

This clonotype was picked up many times. The chain links TRBV6-2 or TRBV6-3 to TRBJ2-7; 10 positions match TRBD1. Unmatched junction bases numbered 3, after V lost 6 bases and J lost 7 bases. This CDR3 contains 12 residues. Germline loops: CDR1 MNHEY, CDR2 SVGEGT. The CDR3 protein is CASRRQGAEQYF. The CDR3 bases are TGTGCCAGCAGACGACAGGGGGCGGAGCAGTACTTC.

A word on this clonotype: A far larger clone is one base from this, pointing to a likely read error. V gene TRBV14 combines with J gene TRBJ2-7, with 7 bases matching TRBD1. Losses at the gene ends were 4 bases for V and 5 bases for J; bases not matched to a gene: 5. The CDR3 extends over 13 amino acids. Germline V gene lookup returns CDR1 SGHDN and CDR2 FVKESK. CDR3 loop: CASSRQGSNEQYF. In nucleotides, the CDR3 is TGTGCCAGCAGCCGACAGGGATCCAACGAGCAGTACTTC. The full variable domain, rest sourced from reference TRBV14 and TRBJ2-7, is EAGVTQFPSHSVIEKGQTVTLRCDPISGHDNLYWYRRVMGKEIKFLLHFVKESKQDESGMPNNRFLAERTGGTYSTLKVQPAELEDSGVYFCASSRQGSNEQYFGPGTRLTVT.

This clonotype was seen repeatedly, ten times or more. The chain employs TRBV30 and TRBJ2-1; D might be TRBD2 (6 bases). The CDR3 has 15 residues. Germline V gene sequence: CDR1 GTSNPN, CDR2 SVGIG (reference sequence). The germline V and J ends were trimmed by 1 base and 0 bases, with 10 bases remaining between them. Written as DNA, the CDR3 is TGTGCCTGGAGTGGTCGGGGAGGCTCCTACAATGAGCAGTTCTTC. It is translated as CAWSGRGGSYNEQFF.

The table lists this clonotype with many counts. The chain has TRBV6-5 and TRBJ2-1; D possibly corresponds to TRBD1 (5 bases). CDR3 size: 15 residues. Germline values: CDR1 MNHEY, CDR2 SVGAGI. The V gene lost 4 bases and the J gene lost 0 bases, with 10 bases spanning the gap. In DNA form, the CDR3 reads TGTGCCAGCAGTTTAACTACAGGCTCCTACAATGAGCAGTTCTTC. Translation gives CASSLTTGSYNEQFF.